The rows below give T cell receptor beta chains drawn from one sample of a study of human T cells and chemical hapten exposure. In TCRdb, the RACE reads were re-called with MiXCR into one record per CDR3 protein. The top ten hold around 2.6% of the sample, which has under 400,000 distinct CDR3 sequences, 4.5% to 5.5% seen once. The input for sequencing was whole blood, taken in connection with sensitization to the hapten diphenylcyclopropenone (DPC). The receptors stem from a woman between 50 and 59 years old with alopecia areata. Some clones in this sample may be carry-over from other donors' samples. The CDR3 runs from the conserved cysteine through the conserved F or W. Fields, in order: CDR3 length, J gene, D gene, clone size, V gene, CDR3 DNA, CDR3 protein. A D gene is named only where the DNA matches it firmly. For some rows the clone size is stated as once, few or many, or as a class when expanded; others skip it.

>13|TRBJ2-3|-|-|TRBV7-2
TGTGCCAGCACTCGGGACCGCACAGATACGCAGTATTTT
CASTRDRTDTQYF
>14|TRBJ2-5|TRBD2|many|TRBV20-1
TGCAGTGCTAGAGATCCTAGCGGGATAGAGACCCAGTACTTC
CSARDPSGIETQYF
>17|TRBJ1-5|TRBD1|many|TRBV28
TGTGCCAGCAGCCTGAAACCACAGGGGGCTAGCAATCAGCCCCAGCATTTT
CASSLKPQGASNQPQHF
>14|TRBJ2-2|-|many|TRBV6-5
TGTGCCAGCAGTTACTCGAGGGGCCCCGGGGAGCTGTTTTTT
CASSYSRGPGELFF
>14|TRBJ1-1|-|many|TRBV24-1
TGTGCCACCAGTACCCCCGGGGCCGACACTGAAGCTTTCTTT
CATSTPGADTEAFF
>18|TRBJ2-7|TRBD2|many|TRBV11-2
TGTGCCAGCAGTCCCTGGGGGGGGATAGCGGGGACCGACTACGAGCAGTACTTC
CASSPWGGIAGTDYEQYF
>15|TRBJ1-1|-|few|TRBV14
TGTGCCAGCAGCCAGAGGGAAAGGGTATACACTGAAGCTTTCTTT
CASSQRERVYTEAFF
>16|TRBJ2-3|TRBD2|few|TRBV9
TGTGCCAGCACTAGTTCCGGGACTAGCGTCTTCAATACGCAGTATTTT
CASTSSGTSVFNTQYF
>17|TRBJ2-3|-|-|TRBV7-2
TGTGCCAGCAGCATCAATAAGGTACCCCCGGAGACAGATACGCAGTATTTT
CASSINKVPPETDTQYF
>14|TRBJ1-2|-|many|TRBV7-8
TGTGCCAGCAGCTTAAGTTCGTTCCAGTCCGGCTACACCTTC
CASSLSSFQSGYTF
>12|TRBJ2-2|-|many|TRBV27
TGTGCCAGCAGCTTATCCACCGGGGAGCTGTTTTTT
CASSLSTGELFF
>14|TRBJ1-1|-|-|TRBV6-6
TGTGCCAGCAGCCGGGACACGCGAGACACTGAAGCTTTCTTT
CASSRDTRDTEAFF
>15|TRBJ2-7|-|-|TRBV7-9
TGTGCCAGCAGCCCCCCCGGGACCACCTCCTACGAGCAGTACTTC
CASSPPGTTSYEQYF
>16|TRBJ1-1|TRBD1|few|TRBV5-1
TGCGCCAGCAGCCTTAGGGACAGGGTGAGAGGCACTGAAGCTTTCTTT
CASSLRDRVRGTEAFF
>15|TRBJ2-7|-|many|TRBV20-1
TGCAGTGCTAGGAAATTTGGGGAGAGCTCCTACGAGCAGTACTTC
CSARKFGESSYEQYF
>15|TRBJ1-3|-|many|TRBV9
TGTGCCAGCAGCCCCTCCTGGGGAACTGGAAACACCATATATTTT
CASSPSWGTGNTIYF
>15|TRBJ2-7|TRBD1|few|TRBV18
TGTGCCAGCTCACCGAGACAGGGGACATCCTACGAGCAGTACTTC
CASSPRQGTSYEQYF
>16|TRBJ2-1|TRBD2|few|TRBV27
TGTGCCAGCAGTTTCATACTAGCGGGGGGGCCTGATGAGCAGTTCTTC
CASSFILAGGPDEQFF
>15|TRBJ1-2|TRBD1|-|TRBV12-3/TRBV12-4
TGTGCCACCGCGGACAGGGGGCGCCCAGGCTATGGCTACACCTTC
CATADRGRPGYGYTF
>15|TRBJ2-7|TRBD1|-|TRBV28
TGTGCCAGCAGTGCGACGGGACAGGGGGCCCACGAGCAGTACTTC
CASSATGQGAHEQYF
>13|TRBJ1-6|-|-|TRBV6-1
TGTGCCAGCAGTGACAGTAATAATTCACCCCTCCACTTT
CASSDSNNSPLHF
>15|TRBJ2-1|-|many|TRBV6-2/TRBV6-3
TGTGCCAGCAGTATCGAGACTCTAACCTACAATGAGCAGTTCTTC
CASSIETLTYNEQFF
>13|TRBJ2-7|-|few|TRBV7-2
TGTGCCAGCAGCTTATCGGCAGGCTTCGAGCAGTACTTC
CASSLSAGFEQYF
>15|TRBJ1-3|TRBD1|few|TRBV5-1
TGCGCCAGCAGCCCGTGGGACAGGGAGGCGGACACCATATATTTT
CASSPWDREADTIYF
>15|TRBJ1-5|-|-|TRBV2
TGTGCCAGCATGGCGGACACCTCTAGCAATCAGCCCCAGCATTTT
CASMADTSSNQPQHF
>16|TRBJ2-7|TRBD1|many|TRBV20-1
TGCAGTGCTAGGGGACCGGGACAGGGGCCCCCCTACGAGCAGTACTTC
CSARGPGQGPPYEQYF
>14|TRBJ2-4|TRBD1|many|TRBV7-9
TGTGCCAGCAGCTTGGACAGGGGTAGAAACATTCAGTACTTC
CASSLDRGRNIQYF
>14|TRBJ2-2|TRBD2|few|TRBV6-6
TGTGCCAGCATCGGACTAGGCAACACCGGGGAGCTGTTTTTT
CASIGLGNTGELFF
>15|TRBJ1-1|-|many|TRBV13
TGTGCCAGCAGCCAGGGGTCAGGGATGAACACTGAAGCTTTCTTT
CASSQGSGMNTEAFF
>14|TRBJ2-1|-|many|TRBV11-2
TGTGCCAGCAGCGGCGGGACTCCCTACAATGAGCAGTTCTTC
CASSGGTPYNEQFF
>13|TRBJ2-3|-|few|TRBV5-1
TGCGCCAGCAGCTCGGAGGTTGGAGATACGCAGTATTTT
CASSSEVGDTQYF
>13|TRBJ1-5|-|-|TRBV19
TGTGCCAGTAGTATATCCATCAATCAGCCCCAGCATTTT
CASSISINQPQHF
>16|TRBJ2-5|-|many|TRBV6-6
TGTGCCAGCAGTCCCACCCGCGGGGCCTTCCAAGAGACCCAGTACTTC
CASSPTRGAFQETQYF
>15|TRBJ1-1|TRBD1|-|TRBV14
TGTGCCAGCAGCCAAGCGACAGGGGTTAACACTGAAGCTTTCTTT
CASSQATGVNTEAFF
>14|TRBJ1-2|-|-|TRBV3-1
TGTGCCAGCAGCCAGAGAGGTCTTAACTATGGCTACACCTTC
CASSQRGLNYGYTF
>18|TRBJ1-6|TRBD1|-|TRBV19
TGTGCCAGTAGTACCTCGGGACAGGCGAGCTCCTATAATTCACCCCTCCACTTT
CASSTSGQASSYNSPLHF
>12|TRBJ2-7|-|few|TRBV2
TGTGCCAGCAGGGACCCTACCTACGAGCAGTACTTC
CASRDPTYEQYF
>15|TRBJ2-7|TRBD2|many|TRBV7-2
TGTGCCAGCAGCGCGGGACTAGCGGCCTCCTACGAGCAGTACTTC
CASSAGLAASYEQYF
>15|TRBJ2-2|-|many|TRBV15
TGTGCCACCAGCAGAATCGGTAGTGGCGGCGGGGAGCTGTTTTTT
CATSRIGSGGGELFF
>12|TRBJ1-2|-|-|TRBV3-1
TGTGCCAGCAGCCAAATCCAGGGCGGCTACACCTTC
CASSQIQGGYTF
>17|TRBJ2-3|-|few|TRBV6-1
TGTGCCAGCAGTGAAGAAGGGCTCCTCTTGGCCACAGATACGCAGTATTTT
CASSEEGLLLATDTQYF
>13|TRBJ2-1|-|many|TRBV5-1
TGCGCCAGCAGCTTTGCGACGGACAATGAGCAGTTCTTC
CASSFATDNEQFF